The 12 T cell receptor beta chains below all came from one sample that was sequenced in a study of shared clonotypes between healthy human individuals. Generated by immunoSEQ multiplex PCR, the TCRdb table keeps only in-frame clones and is missing some. The sample records about 680,000 clones, about 74% being singletons. The material sequenced was memory CD4+ T cells sorted from blood. The subset was: CD45RA-negative fraction. Every receptor here comes from a woman aged 25-40 years in good health.

This chain uses TRBV2 with TRBJ1-5; D is undetermined. Germline CDR1 and CDR2: SNHLY and FYNNEI. This CDR3 region has 13 residues. Trimming pared 6 bases from V and 4 bases from J, leaving 10 bases between. CDR3 protein: CASSSRQNQPQHF. Here the CDR3 DNA reads TGTGCCAGCAGCTCCAGACAAAATCAGCCCCAGCATTTT.

V gene TRBV6-5 combines with J gene TRBJ1-5; D is uncertain. This CDR3 is built from 15 residues. V was clipped by 0 bases and J by 0 bases, with 6 bases between them. Germline CDR1 is MNHEY and CDR2 is SVGAGI. CDR3 coding DNA: TGTGCCAGCAGTTACTCGATTGATAGCAATCAGCCCCAGCATTTT. Its translation is CASSYSIDSNQPQHF.

This sequence joins TRBV2 and TRBJ1-5; D perhaps matches TRBD1 (6 bases). Trimming pared 6 bases from V and 11 bases from J, leaving 17 bases between. CDR3 size: 13 residues. Germline-derived CDR1 and CDR2 are SNHLY and FYNNEI. CDR3 sequence reads: CASSRGPGGAQHF. CDR3 bases: TGTGCCAGCAGCAGGGGCCCGGGCGGGGCCCAGCATTTT.

To note about this clone: Other DNA sequences in the same sample also yield this CDR3. This rearrangement joins TRBV7-9 to TRBJ1-2; 10 bases are shared with TRBD1. V shed 3 bases, J shed 7 bases, and the junction held 2 bases outside the gene matches. The CDR3 totals 13 residues. Germline assignment: CDR1 SEHNR and CDR2 FQNEAQ (reference sequence). The CDR3 DNA follows: TGTGCCAGCAGCTTTAGGGACAGGGGTGGCTACACCTTC. Translation: CASSFRDRGGYTF.

The genes are TRBV4-1 and TRBJ2-3, with a tentative D call TRBD2 (5 bases). V was clipped by 0 bases and J by 6 bases, with 13 bases between them. Germline V gene lookup returns CDR1 MGHRA and CDR2 YSYEKL. The CDR3 has 15 amino acids. The CDR3, as DNA: TGCGCCAGCAGCCAAGATTGGCGGGCTAAGGATACGCAGTATTTT. Its protein is CASSQDWRAKDTQYF.

The sample holds one count of this clone. The chain is built from TRBV19 and TRBJ2-1; a possible D gene is TRBD2 (5 bases). V lost 4 bases and J 1 base, leaving 11 bases between the germline ends. Germline V gene lookup returns CDR1 LNHDA and CDR2 SQIVND (reference sequence). This CDR3 contains 15 residues. CDR3 sequence (DNA): TGTGCCAGTAGTACCCCCGAGGGATCCTACAATGAGCAGTTCTTC. Translated: CASSTPEGSYNEQFF.

This clone was counted a few times. V usage is TRBV28 and J usage is TRBJ2-5; the D gene is possibly TRBD1 (5 bases). From germline, CDR1 is MDHEN and CDR2 SYDVKM. The CDR3 runs to 14 residues. The V and J ends lost 6 bases and 4 bases respectively, with 15 bases between them. In DNA, the CDR3 is TGTGCCAGCAGGCCGGACAAGATTTTAGAGACCCAGTACTTC. It yields the protein CASRPDKILETQYF.

As for this clone: The same CDR3 can be traced to other DNA sequences in this sample. V and J are TRBV7-9 and TRBJ1-1; the D gene is possibly TRBD1 (5 bases). Deletions cut 5 bases from V and 5 bases from J, with 9 bases between. Per germline, CDR1 SEHNR and CDR2 FQNEAQ (reference sequence). The length of the CDR3 is 12 residues. CDR3 bases: TGTGCCAGCAGCCGCGAGGGGACTGAAGCTTTCTTT. This gives the protein CASSREGTEAFF.

V usage is TRBV5-1 and J usage is TRBJ1-1, with D maybe TRBD1 (5 bases). This CDR3 has 14 residues. Germline CDR1 SGHRS, CDR2 YFSETQ. V lost 0 bases, J lost 7 bases, and 13 bases lay in between. The CDR3 loop is CASSLVLSGGEAFF. Here the CDR3 DNA reads TGCGCCAGCAGCTTGGTCCTCTCCGGGGGTGAAGCTTTCTTT.

The CDR3 reads CASSRLWIWTQYF. The CDR3 region has the DNA TGTGCCAGCAGCAGGCTCTGGATCTGGACCCAGTACTTC. The chain links TRBV7-9 to TRBJ2-5; no definite D call. This CDR3 region has 13 residues. Germline CDR1 reads SEHNR; CDR2 reads FQNEAQ (reference sequence). The V gene lost 5 bases and the J gene lost 7 bases, with 14 bases spanning the gap.

CDR3 protein: CASSRRGLSYEQYF. CDR3 DNA: TGTGCCAGCAGCCGGCGGGGCCTCTCCTACGAGCAGTACTTC. V usage is TRBV4-2 and J usage is TRBJ2-5, with a tentative D call TRBD2 (6 bases). The DNA matches TRBJ2-7 better at its end, which makes the J call doubtful. The CDR3 contains 14 residues. Germline-derived CDR1 and CDR2 are LGHNA and YNFKEQ.

This clone was seen only a few times. The V and J genes are TRBV15 and TRBJ2-7; 8 bases fit TRBD1. Germline loops: CDR1 LNHNV, CDR2 YYDKDF (reference sequence). The CDR3 consists of 15 residues. V was clipped by 2 bases and J by 4 bases; unmatched bases: 7. Written as DNA, the CDR3 is TGTGCCACCAGCAGATCGAGGGACAGGTTTTACGAGCAGTACTTC. This translates into CATSRSRDRFYEQYF.